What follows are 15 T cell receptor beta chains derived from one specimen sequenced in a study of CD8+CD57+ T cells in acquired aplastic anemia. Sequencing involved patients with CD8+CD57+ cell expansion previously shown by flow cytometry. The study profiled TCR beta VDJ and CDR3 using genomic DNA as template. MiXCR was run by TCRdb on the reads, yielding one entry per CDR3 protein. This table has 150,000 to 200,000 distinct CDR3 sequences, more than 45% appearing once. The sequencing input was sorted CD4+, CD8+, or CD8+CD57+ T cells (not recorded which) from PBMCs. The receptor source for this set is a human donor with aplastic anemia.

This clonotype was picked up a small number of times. DNA of the CDR3: TGCGCCAGCAGCCAAGTCATGGGGTCCTACAATGAGCAGTTCTTC. As protein: CASSQVMGSYNEQFF. The rearrangement links TRBV4-1 to TRBJ2-1, with unresolved D. Trimming removed 1 base from V and 1 base from J, with 8 bases in between. CDR3 length: 15 amino acids. Germline V gene sequence: CDR1 MGHRA, CDR2 YSYEKL.

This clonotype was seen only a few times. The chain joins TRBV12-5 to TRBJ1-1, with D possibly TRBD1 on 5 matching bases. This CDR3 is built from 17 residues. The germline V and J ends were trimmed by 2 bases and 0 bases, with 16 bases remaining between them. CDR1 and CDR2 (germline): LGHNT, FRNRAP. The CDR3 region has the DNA TGTGCTAGTGGTTTGACACCGAAGGACACGATGAACACTGAAGCTTTCTTT. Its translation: CASGLTPKDTMNTEAFF.

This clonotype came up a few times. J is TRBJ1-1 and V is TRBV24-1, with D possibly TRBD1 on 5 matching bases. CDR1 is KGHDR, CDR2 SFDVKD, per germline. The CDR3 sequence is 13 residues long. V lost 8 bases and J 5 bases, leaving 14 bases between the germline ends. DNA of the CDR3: TGTGCCACCAAAAGAGCAGCAGGGACTGAAGCTTTCTTT. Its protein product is CATKRAAGTEAFF.

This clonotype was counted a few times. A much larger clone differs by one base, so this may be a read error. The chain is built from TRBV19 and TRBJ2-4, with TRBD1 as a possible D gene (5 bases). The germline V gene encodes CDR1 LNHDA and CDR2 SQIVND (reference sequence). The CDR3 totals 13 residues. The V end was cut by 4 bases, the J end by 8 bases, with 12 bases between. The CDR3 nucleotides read TGTGCCAGTAGTACTCAGGGTCGGCACATTCAGTACTTC. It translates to CASSTQGRHIQYF.

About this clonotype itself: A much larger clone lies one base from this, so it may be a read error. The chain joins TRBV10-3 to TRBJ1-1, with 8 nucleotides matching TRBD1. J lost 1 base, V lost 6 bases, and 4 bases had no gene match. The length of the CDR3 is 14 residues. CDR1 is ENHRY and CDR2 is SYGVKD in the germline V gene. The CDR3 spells CAIRPDRENTEAFF. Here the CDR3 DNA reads TGTGCCATCAGACCGGACAGGGAGAACACTGAAGCTTTCTTT.

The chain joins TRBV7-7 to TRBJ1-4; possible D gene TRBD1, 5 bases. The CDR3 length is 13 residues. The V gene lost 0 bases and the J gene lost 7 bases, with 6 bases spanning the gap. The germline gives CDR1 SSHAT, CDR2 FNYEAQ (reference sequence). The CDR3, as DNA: TGTGCCAGCAGCTTAGCGCAGGGTGAAAAACTGTTTTTT. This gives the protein CASSLAQGEKLFF.

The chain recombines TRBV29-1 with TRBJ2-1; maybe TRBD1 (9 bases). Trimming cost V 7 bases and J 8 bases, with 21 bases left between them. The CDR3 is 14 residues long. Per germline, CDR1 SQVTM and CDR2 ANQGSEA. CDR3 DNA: TGCAGCGCGGGGGGGACAGGGTCTGGAGATGAGCAGTTCTTC. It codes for CSAGGTGSGDEQFF.

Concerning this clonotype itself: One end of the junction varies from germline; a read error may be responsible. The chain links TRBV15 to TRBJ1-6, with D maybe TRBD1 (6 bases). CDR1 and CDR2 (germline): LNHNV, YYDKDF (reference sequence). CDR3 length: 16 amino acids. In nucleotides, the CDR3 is TGTGCCACCAGCCGAGAGGGGCAGGGGTATGATTCACCCCTCCACTTT. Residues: CATSREGQGYDSPLHF.

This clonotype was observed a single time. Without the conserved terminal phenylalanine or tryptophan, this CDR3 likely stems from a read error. CDR3 residues: CASSGQGMNTEAFS. The CDR3 region has the DNA TGTGCCAGCAGTGGGCAGGGGATGAACACTGAAGCTTTCTCT. The chain recombines TRBV7-8 with TRBJ1-1; D perhaps matches TRBD1 (6 bases). CDR3 length: 14 amino acids. Germline-derived CDR1 and CDR2 are SGHVS and FQNEAQ. V lost 6 bases, J lost 0 bases, and 11 bases lay in between.

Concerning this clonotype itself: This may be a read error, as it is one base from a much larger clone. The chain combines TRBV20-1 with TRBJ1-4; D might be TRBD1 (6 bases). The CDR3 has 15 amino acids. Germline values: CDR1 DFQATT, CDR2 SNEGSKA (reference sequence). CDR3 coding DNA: TGCAGTGCACATGGGGGGGCGCCCCCTCTTGAAGAACTGTTTTTT. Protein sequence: CSAHGGAPPLEELFF.

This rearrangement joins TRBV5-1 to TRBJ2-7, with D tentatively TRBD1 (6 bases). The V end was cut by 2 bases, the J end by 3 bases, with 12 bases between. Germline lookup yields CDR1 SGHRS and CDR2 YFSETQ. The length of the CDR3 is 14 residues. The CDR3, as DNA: TGCGCCAGCAGCTTTTCACGCAGGGGCTACGAGCAGTACTTC. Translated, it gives CASSFSRRGYEQYF.

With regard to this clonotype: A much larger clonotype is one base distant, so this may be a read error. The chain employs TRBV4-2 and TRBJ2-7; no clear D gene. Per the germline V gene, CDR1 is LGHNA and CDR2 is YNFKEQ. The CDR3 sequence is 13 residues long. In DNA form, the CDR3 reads TGTGCCAACAGCCAAGGAGAAATCGGCGAGCAGTACTTC. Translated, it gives CANSQGEIGEQYF.

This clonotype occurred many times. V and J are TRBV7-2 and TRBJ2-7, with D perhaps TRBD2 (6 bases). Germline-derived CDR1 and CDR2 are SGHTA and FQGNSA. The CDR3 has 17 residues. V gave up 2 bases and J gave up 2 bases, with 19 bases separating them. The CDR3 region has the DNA TGTGCCAGCAGCTTAATACTTTCCGGGGGATTGGCCTACGAGCAGTACTTC. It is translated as CASSLILSGGLAYEQYF.

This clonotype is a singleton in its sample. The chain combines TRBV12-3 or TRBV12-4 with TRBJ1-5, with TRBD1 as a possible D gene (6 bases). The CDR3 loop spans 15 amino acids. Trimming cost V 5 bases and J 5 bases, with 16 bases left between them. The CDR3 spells CASSPDRITDQPQHF. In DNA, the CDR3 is TGTGCCAGCAGTCCCGACAGGATTACGGATCAGCCCCAGCATTTT.

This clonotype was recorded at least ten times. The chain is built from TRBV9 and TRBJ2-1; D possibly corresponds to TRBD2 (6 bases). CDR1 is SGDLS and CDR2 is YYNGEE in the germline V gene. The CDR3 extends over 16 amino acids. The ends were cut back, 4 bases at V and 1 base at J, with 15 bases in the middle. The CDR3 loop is CASSTLAETSYNEQFF. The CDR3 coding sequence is TGTGCCAGCAGCACTTTAGCGGAGACTTCCTACAATGAGCAGTTCTTC.